The rows below give T cell receptor beta chains drawn from one sample of a study of cytotoxic CD8 clonotypes in ibrutinib-treated CLL. The method was immunoSEQ multiplex PCR; TCRdb's version includes in-frame clones alone and lacks a portion of them. The sample lists roughly 53,000 clones, roughly 54% occurring once. The starting material was PBMCs, obtained at disease progression, from a patient treated with ibrutinib. The receptors were sampled from a human donor with chronic lymphocytic leukemia. Each CDR3 is given without its conserved first and last residue. A D gene is named only where the DNA matches it firmly.

j_gene,d_gene,v_gene,CDR3aa
TRBJ1-1,NA,TRBV9,ASSVEAANTEAF
TRBJ2-5,NA,TRBV10-3,AITRDSQETQY
TRBJ2-1,NA,TRBV5-1,ASSLAVVWSSSYNEQF
TRBJ1-2,NA,TRBV9,ASSITGYGYT
TRBJ1-1,NA,TRBV27,ATHRGVNTEAF
TRBJ1-1,NA,TRBV14,ASSRGRAGAEAF
TRBJ2-1,TRBD2,TRBV4-2,ASSHRTSGSGDEQF
TRBJ2-3,TRBD2,TRBV4-1,ASSQDGIAGVRDTQY
TRBJ2-1,TRBD1,TRBV9,ASSVGQNNEQF
TRBJ2-5,NA,TRBV6-5,ASSYVWGPYQETQY
TRBJ2-2,NA,TRBV29-1,SVELLPANTGELF
TRBJ2-7,NA,TRBV9,ASSVAPSTRAYEQY
TRBJ1-2,TRBD1,TRBV7-3,ASSSSGTGNYGYT
TRBJ2-7,TRBD2,TRBV6-6,ASSYSGTSGEQY
TRBJ2-1,TRBD2,TRBV27,ASRRGGLAGVPEQF
TRBJ2-7,NA,TRBV23-1,ASSRRRLNYEQY
TRBJ2-7,TRBD1,TRBV19,ASRGTGEGEQY
TRBJ1-2,NA,TRBV30,AWSPVFHQGYT
TRBJ2-3,NA,TRBV15,ATSREGTTYTQY
TRBJ2-1,TRBD2,TRBV6-5,ASRLAGGNNEQF
TRBJ2-1,TRBD1,TRBV23-1,ASSQCGQGNNEQF
TRBJ1-3,NA,TRBV4-3,ASSQSTGGGIY